This paragraph covers one T cell receptor beta chain sequence. What it binds is unknown. The data were obtained in a study of graft-versus-host responses after intestinal transplantation. Study details: Following induction with anti-thymocyte globulin, all recipients were given tacrolimus and steroids for three to four years.

V trimming: 0 bases; J trimming: 5 bases; junction bases outside the gene matches: 15. This CDR3 region has 18 residues. The germline CDR1 and CDR2 sequences are SGHRS and YFSETQ. Study-wide results and caveats: Maximum circulating GvH clone levels tracked with early post-transplant HvG decreases. GvH clones turned up in recipient marrow; some had shown up first in ileum or blood.

Some clones are missing from TCRdb's copy, which holds only in-frame ones; the method was immunoSEQ multiplex PCR. The sample has about 85,000 clones; approximately 78% are singletons. The V gene is TRBV5-1, the J gene TRBJ2-5; 8 bases map to TRBD1. This TCR derives from a human donor who received an intestinal transplant. The starting material was unstimulated CD4+ T cells sorted from spleen or lymph node cells, obtained before intestinal transplant. CDR3 sequence: CASSLVFSGGPAEETQYF. The CDR3 nucleotides read TGCGCCAGCAGCTTGGTTTTCTCAGGGGGCCCGGCGGAGGAGACCCAGTACTTC.